This T cell receptor (beta chain) was retrieved from a study of molecular identifiers for immune sequencing clone quantification. One entry per CDR3 protein, called by TCRdb with MiXCR from the PCR reads. Counted here are roughly 90,000 distinct CDR3 sequences, about 23% occurring once; the ten biggest clones make up 0.7% to 0.8%. V gave up 5 bases and J gave up 6 bases, with 10 bases separating them. Germline assignment: CDR1 SQVTM and CDR2 ANQGSEA. The CDR3 covers 11 residues. The sequence derives from a human donor in good health. Some libraries in this study had Jurkat cell RNA spiked in. The V call is TRBV29-1, the J call TRBJ1-2; no clear D. Material: naive CD8+ T cells from blood, with Jurkat cell RNA spiked in. Subset: FACS-sorted CD8+CD4-CCR7+CD45RA+ naive T cells. This CDR3 is CSVRNEDGYTF. The CDR3 DNA sequence: TGCAGCGTTCGCAACGAGGATGGCTACACCTTC.